The present T cell receptor (beta chain) was sequenced within a study of CD8+ T cells in alopecia areata. Study at large: Tofacitinib ran 6 to 18 months, followed by 6 months off drug.

Treatment described: oral pan-JAK inhibitor, 5-10 mg twice daily. Once RNA had been extracted, it was reverse transcribed into cDNA to act as the sequencing template. Assay used: immunoSEQ multiplex PCR; TCRdb lists only in-frame clones, some missing. This table holds about 97,000 clones, 55% to 70% found once. The study's findings and limits: Many expanded lesional clones remained in scalp and blood on tofacitinib. Administration of tofacitinib significantly diminished scalp clonality and expanded CD8+ clones within the top 100.

To note about this clone: What it recognizes is unknown.

The CDR3 length is 12 residues. The germline gives CDR1 SGHAT, CDR2 FQNNGV. The V and J ends lost 4 bases and 3 bases respectively, with 7 bases between them. The source material was CD8+ T cells sorted from blood, sampled at week 56, from a patient treated with tofacitinib. The chain couples TRBV11-2 to TRBJ2-7; no clear D gene. The source is a human donor with alopecia areata. The CDR3 DNA sequence: TGTGCCAGCAGCTATAGGAGCTACGAGCAGTACTTC. Residues: CASSYRSYEQYF.